This T cell receptor (beta chain) was sequenced during a study of T cells in Graves' hyperthyroidism and ophthalmopathy. This clonotype was detected many times. Just one base apart from a much larger clone, this may be a read error. Amplified TCR beta CDR3 regions came from RNA transcripts. The TCR CDR3 first-round RT-PCR relied on the HTBI primer set. TCRdb re-called the multiplex PCR reads through MiXCR, storing one row per CDR3 protein. The sample includes about 520,000 distinct CDR3 sequences, under 25% seen only once; the top ten take less than 30%. The definition of stable Graves' hyperthyroidism was no ophthalmopathy progression within 18 months. Exclusion followed for patients with uncontrolled infection, other autoimmune disease, pregnancy or lactation. Orbital computed tomography, thyroid ultrasound, serum thyroxine and TRAb, and clinical symptoms together informed the diagnoses. CDR1 and CDR2 (germline): MNHEY, SVGEGT. V was cut by 2 bases and J by 6 bases, with 5 bases left in between. The CDR3 runs to 11 residues.

The sequence derives from a man younger than 30 with Graves' hyperthyroidism. What was sequenced was blood. V usage is TRBV6-2 or TRBV6-3 and J usage is TRBJ2-7, with D tentatively TRBD2 (5 bases). The CDR3 bases are TGTGCCAGCAGTTACGCGGGCGAGCAGTACTTC. This codes for CASSYAGEQYF.